This T cell receptor (beta chain) is drawn from a study of immune reconstitution after stem cell transplant in scleroderma (dated by TCRdb to the late 2010s). Library construction relied on RT-PCR. Sequencing instrument: Illumina MiSeq. TCRdb passed the public sequencing reads through fastp at Q25 and MiXCR, retaining productive beta sequences. Rows matching on CDR3 protein sequence are summarized as one entry with the most common DNA and genes. The sample table contains just under 5,000 distinct CDR3 sequences; only one count was recorded for approximately 7.9% of them. The top ten clones comprise approximately 4% of the sample. Taking its sample share into account, this clonotype is medium-sized (0.01 to 0.1%). Its binding antigen is unknown. Per-nucleotide qualities are absent, and no much larger clonotype sits a single base away. CDR1 is given as WSHSY and CDR2 as SAAADI, both from the germline V gene. The CDR3 has 18 amino acids, counting the end cysteine and phenylalanine. Only the CDR3 part of the read is kept: 54 bases, read in frame from the first base. V drops 2 bases and J drops 0 bases, leaving 19 bases in between.

Sampling was conducted before or after autologous hematopoietic stem cell transplantation (not recorded which). The chain is assembled from TRBV10-2 and TRBJ1-1; TRBD1 is possibly the D segment (5 matching bases). The source is a male donor with systemic sclerosis. The sequenced DNA: TGCGCCAGCAGTGAGATTCGATTAGTTGGGGGAATGAACACTGAAGCTTTCTTT. It specifies CASSEIRLVGGMNTEAFF.